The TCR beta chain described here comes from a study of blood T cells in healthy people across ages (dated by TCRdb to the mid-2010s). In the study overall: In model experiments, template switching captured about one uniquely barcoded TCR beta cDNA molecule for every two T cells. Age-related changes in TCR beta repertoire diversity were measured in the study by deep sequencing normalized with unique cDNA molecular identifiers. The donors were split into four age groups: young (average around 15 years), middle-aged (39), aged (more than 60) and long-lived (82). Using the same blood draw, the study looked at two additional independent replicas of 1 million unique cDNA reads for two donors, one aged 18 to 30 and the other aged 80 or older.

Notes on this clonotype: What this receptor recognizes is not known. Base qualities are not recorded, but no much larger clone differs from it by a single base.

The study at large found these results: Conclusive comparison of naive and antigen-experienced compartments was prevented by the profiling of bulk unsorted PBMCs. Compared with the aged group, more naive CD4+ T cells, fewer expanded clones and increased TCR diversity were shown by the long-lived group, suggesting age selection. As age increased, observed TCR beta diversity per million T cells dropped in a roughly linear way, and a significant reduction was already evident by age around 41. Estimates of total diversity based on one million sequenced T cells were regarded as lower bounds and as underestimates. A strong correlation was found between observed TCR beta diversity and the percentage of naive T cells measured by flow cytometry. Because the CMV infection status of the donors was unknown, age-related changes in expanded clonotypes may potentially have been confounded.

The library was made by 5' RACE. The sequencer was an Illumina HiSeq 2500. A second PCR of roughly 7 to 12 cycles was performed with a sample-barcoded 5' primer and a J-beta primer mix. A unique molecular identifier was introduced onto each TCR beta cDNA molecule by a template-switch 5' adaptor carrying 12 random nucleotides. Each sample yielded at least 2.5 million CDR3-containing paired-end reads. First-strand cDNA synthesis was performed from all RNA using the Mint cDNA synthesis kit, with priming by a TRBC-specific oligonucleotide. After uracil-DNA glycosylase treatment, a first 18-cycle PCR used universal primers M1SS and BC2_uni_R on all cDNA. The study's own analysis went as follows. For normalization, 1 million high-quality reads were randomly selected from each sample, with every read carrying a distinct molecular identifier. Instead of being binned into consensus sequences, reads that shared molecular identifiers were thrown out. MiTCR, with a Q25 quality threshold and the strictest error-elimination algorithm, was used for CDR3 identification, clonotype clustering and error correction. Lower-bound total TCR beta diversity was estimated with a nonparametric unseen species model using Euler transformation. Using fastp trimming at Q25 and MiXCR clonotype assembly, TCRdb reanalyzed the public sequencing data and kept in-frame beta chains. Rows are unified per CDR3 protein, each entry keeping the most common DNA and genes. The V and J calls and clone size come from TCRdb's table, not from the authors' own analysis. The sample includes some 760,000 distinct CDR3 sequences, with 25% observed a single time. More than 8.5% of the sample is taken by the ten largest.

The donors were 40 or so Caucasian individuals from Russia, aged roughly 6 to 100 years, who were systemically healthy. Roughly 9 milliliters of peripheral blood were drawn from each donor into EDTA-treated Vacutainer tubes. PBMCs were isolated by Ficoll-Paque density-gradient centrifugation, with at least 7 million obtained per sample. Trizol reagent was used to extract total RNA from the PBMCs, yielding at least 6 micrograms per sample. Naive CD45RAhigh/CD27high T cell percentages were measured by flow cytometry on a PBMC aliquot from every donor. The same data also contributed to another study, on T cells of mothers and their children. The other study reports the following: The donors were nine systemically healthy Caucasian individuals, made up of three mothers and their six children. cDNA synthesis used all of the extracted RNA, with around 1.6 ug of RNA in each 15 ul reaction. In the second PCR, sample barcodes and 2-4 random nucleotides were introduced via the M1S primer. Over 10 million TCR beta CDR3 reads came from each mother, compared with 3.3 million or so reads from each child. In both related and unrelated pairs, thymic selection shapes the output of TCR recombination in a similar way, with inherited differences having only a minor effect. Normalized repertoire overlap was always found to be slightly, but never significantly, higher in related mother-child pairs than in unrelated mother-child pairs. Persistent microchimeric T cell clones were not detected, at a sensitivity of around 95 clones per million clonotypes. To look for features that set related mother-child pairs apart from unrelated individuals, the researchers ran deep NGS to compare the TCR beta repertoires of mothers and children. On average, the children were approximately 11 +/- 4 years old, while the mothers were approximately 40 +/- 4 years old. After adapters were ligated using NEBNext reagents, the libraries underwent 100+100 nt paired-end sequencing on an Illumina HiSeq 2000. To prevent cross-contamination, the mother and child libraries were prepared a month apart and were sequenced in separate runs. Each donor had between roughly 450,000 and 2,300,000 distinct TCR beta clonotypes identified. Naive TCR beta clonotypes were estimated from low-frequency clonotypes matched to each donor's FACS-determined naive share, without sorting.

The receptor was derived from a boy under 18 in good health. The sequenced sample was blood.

Here is the DNA: TGTGCCAGCAGCTTAGATCCGGGACTAGTTGTCGCAGATACGCAGTATTTT. The resulting protein is CASSLDPGLVVADTQYF. The rearrangement joined TRBV11-2 to TRBJ2-3; the central 8 bases match TRBD2. The CDR3 numbers 17 residues from cysteine through phenylalanine. The entry retains the CDR3 DNA only, 51 bases that are in frame from base 1. Germline trimming: 0 bases from V, 4 bases from J; junction bases outside gene matches: 9. The germline V gene sets CDR1 to SGHAT and CDR2 to FQNNGV.